This is a list of T cell receptor beta chains from one sample in a study of blood T cells in healthy people across ages. MiXCR, applied by TCRdb to the 5' RACE reads, yields one record per CDR3 protein. The sample has fewer than 2,000,000 distinct CDR3 sequences, about 39% seen once. The sequenced sample consisted of blood. These receptors were obtained from a human donor in good health. The CDR3 runs from the conserved cysteine through the conserved F or W. The D gene is left open where the match is weak. Some rows mark clone size as missing; the rest say once, few, many or name a class of expanded clone.

CDR3 DNA | CDR3 protein | clone size | D gene | J gene | V gene
TGTGCCACAAGACAGGGTAGTGGATATGAGCAGTTCTTC | CATRQGSGYEQFF | few | TRBD1 | TRBJ2-1 | TRBV27
TGTGCCAGCAGCTCCCGGGACAGGGGGAGGGATCAGCCCCAGCATTTT | CASSSRDRGRDQPQHF | few | TRBD1 | TRBJ1-5 | TRBV7-2
TGCGCCAGCAGCCAATTGCCAGGGAGGAACACTGAAGCTTTCTTT | CASSQLPGRNTEAFF | few | . | TRBJ1-1 | TRBV4-1
TGTGCCAGCAGTTACTCGAGGTTTGGCAGCATGAACACTGAAGCTTTCTTT | CASSYSRFGSMNTEAFF | . | . | TRBJ1-1 | TRBV6-2/TRBV6-3
TGCAGCGTTTTTGGGGACAGGGGCTACGAGCAGTACTTC | CSVFGDRGYEQYF | many | TRBD1 | TRBJ2-7 | TRBV29-1
TGTGCCAGCAGTAAGGAGGAGGGAGATACGCAGTATTTT | CASSKEEGDTQYF | once | . | TRBJ2-3 | TRBV6-2/TRBV6-3
TGCGCCAGCAGACAGGGCAGTGACTATGGCTACACCTTC | CASRQGSDYGYTF | few | . | TRBJ1-2 | TRBV4-3
TGCGCCAGCAGCTCGGGACGGTTCTGGGAGCAGTACTTC | CASSSGRFWEQYF | many | . | TRBJ2-7 | TRBV5-1
TGTGCCAGCAGTTCATCGGACGGGTTGGACTATGGCTACACCTTC | CASSSSDGLDYGYTF | once | . | TRBJ1-2 | TRBV28
TGCGCCAGCAGACAGGAACGGGCGTCAGATACGCAGTATTTT | CASRQERASDTQYF | few | . | TRBJ2-3 | TRBV5-1
TGTGCCAGCAGATGGACAGGGGGTATGGCGGGCTACACCTTC | CASRWTGGMAGYTF | few | TRBD1 | TRBJ1-2 | TRBV7-9
TGTGCCAGCAGTTACTCGCCTGAAAAAAAAAACACCGGGGAGCTGTTTTTT | CASSYSPEKKNTGELFF | once | . | TRBJ2-2 | TRBV6-6
TGCAGTGCTGTGTCCGGGACAGGGGTGGATCAGCCCCAGCATTTT | CSAVSGTGVDQPQHF | many | TRBD1 | TRBJ1-5 | TRBV20-1
TGTGCCAGCACCCAGTGGAGGTACACGGGATCTGACTATGGCTACACCTTC | CASTQWRYTGSDYGYTF | . | . | TRBJ1-2 | TRBV7-9